This TCR beta chain was recorded in a study of T-cell reconstitution after alpha-beta-depleted transplantation in children. Unique molecular identifiers tagged the TCRbeta library. One entry per CDR3 protein, called by TCRdb with MiXCR from the PCR reads. The data hold fewer than 200,000 distinct CDR3 sequences, with approximately 7% observed a single time. V shed 4 bases and J 1 base; nucleotides not matched to a gene: 6. The V gene's germline CDR1 is SGHNT and CDR2 YENEEA. This CDR3 has 16 residues. This clonotype appeared a few times. Here the sequenced sample was PBMCs from the stem cell graft donor, taken from the stem cell graft. The V and J genes are TRBV11-3 and TRBJ2-3, with TRBD2 identical over 9 bases. The origin of this receptor is a human donor who donated a stem cell graft to a child with Wiskott-Aldrich syndrome. CDR3 protein: CASSSIGGGGTDTQYF. As DNA, the CDR3 is TGTGCCAGCAGCTCTATTGGCGGGGGGGGCACAGATACGCAGTATTTT.